What follows are 11 T cell receptor beta chains derived from one specimen sequenced in a study of T cell repertoires in cytomegalovirus infection. Antigens for these TCRs are unknown. Each CDR3 protein gets one entry after TCRdb re-called the reads with MiXCR. The sample has approximately 260,000 distinct CDR3 sequences, around 20% seen once. The specimen was cultured PBMCs, collected from culture after CMV antigen stimulation. The receptor set was obtained from a human donor in good health (CMV status not recorded). Some clones in this sample may be carry-over from other donors' samples.

This clonotype was counted between two and nine times. V is TRBV27 and J is TRBJ2-2; either TRBD1 or TRBD2 may supply D (5 bases each). Trimming stripped 5 bases from V and 4 bases from J, with 11 bases between. There are 14 residues in the CDR3. Germline CDR1 and CDR2: MNHEY and SMNVEV (reference sequence). The CDR3 DNA reads TGTGCCAGCAGTCCCGGGGCGGGCACCGGGGAGCTGTTTTTT. This encodes CASSPGAGTGELFF.

This clonotype has more than one count but fewer than ten. The chain links TRBV24-1 to TRBJ1-6, with D tentatively TRBD1 (6 bases). The CDR3 runs 13 residues. Germline CDR1 is KGHDR and CDR2 is SFDVKD. The ends were cut back, 3 bases at V and 10 bases at J, with 9 bases in the middle. In nucleotides, the CDR3 is TGTGCCACCAGTGATACAGGGTTGTCACCCCTCCACTTT. As protein: CATSDTGLSPLHF.

This chain connects TRBV6-2 or TRBV6-3 to TRBJ2-2; D possibly corresponds to TRBD1 (6 bases). The CDR3 loop spans 18 amino acids. Trimming left V 5 bases short and J 4 bases short, with 23 bases between. The V gene's germline CDR1 is MNHEY and CDR2 SVGEGT. In DNA, the CDR3 is TGTGCCAGCAGTCCTCTCCGACAGAGGGGGAGAGCCACCGGGGAGCTGTTTTTT. Its translation: CASSPLRQRGRATGELFF.

This clonotype was seen a few times. V is TRBV20-1 and J is TRBJ1-2; D is ambiguous. The ends were cut back, 1 base at V and 2 bases at J, with 17 bases in the middle. This CDR3 has 16 residues. Germline assignment: CDR1 DFQATT and CDR2 SNEGSKA (reference sequence). The CDR3 DNA reads TGCAGTGCTAGAGTCCGGGGTCCTACTTCGAACTATGGCTACACCTTC. Translating it yields CSARVRGPTSNYGYTF.

The genes are TRBV27 and TRBJ2-3; D is undetermined. In germline, CDR1 is MNHEY, CDR2 SMNVEV (reference sequence). The germline V and J ends were trimmed by 4 bases and 5 bases, with 10 bases remaining between them. The CDR3 spans 13 residues. CDR3 DNA sequence: TGTGCCAGCAGTTATAGGGCCATAGATACGCAGTATTTT. It codes for CASSYRAIDTQYF.

The chain recombines TRBV2 with TRBJ2-3; no clear D gene. This CDR3 has 13 residues. V lost 3 bases, J lost 2 bases, and 6 bases lay in between. Germline CDR1 and CDR2: SNHLY and FYNNEI. The CDR3 DNA is TGTGCCAGCAGTGAGATAGCCACAGATACGCAGTATTTT. It codes for CASSEIATDTQYF.

This clonotype was picked up many times. J is TRBJ1-2 and V is TRBV28, with TRBD1 as a possible D gene (5 bases). This CDR3 comprises 14 residues. V was trimmed by 5 bases and J by 8 bases, leaving 18 bases between them. CDR1 and CDR2 (germline): MDHEN, SYDVKM. The CDR3 reads CASSPLGGADGYTF. Here the CDR3 DNA reads TGTGCCAGCAGTCCCCTGGGAGGGGCGGACGGCTACACCTTC.

The V gene is TRBV4-1, the J gene TRBJ2-7; TRBD2 agrees at 9 bases. This CDR3 region has 17 residues. V lost 1 base, J lost 3 bases, and 10 bases stayed unmatched. The germline V gene encodes CDR1 MGHRA and CDR2 YSYEKL. The CDR3 is CASSQVVAGAGFYEQYF. The CDR3 DNA reads TGCGCCAGCAGCCAAGTCGTAGCGGGAGCGGGATTCTACGAGCAGTACTTC.

This clonotype was observed a handful of times. The chain combines TRBV2 with TRBJ2-3, with 8 bases lining up with TRBD2. V lost 4 bases, J lost 2 bases, and 5 bases stayed unmatched. The V gene's germline CDR1 is SNHLY and CDR2 FYNNEI. This CDR3 has 15 residues. DNA of the CDR3: TGTGCCAGCAGTGCCTTGGGACTAGACACAGATACGCAGTATTTT. As protein: CASSALGLDTDTQYF.

This clonotype appeared a few times. This sequence joins TRBV28 and TRBJ1-1; TRBD1 agrees at 7 bases. V lost 3 bases to trimming and J lost 3 bases; unmatched junction nucleotides: 4. The CDR3 runs 14 residues. The V gene's germline CDR1 is MDHEN and CDR2 SYDVKM. The CDR3 here is CASSLDRLDTEAFF. The CDR3 coding sequence is TGTGCCAGCAGTTTGGACAGGTTGGACACTGAAGCTTTCTTT.

This clonotype was observed a few times. The rearrangement uses TRBV7-7 and TRBJ2-7; 12 nucleotides align to TRBD2. The trim removed 4 bases at V and 3 bases at J, leaving 7 bases unmatched. Germline V gene sequence: CDR1 SSHAT, CDR2 FNYEAQ (reference sequence). CDR3 length: 16 amino acids. This CDR3 is CASSYPGLAGFYEQYF. CDR3 DNA: TGTGCCAGCAGCTATCCTGGACTAGCGGGATTCTACGAGCAGTACTTC.